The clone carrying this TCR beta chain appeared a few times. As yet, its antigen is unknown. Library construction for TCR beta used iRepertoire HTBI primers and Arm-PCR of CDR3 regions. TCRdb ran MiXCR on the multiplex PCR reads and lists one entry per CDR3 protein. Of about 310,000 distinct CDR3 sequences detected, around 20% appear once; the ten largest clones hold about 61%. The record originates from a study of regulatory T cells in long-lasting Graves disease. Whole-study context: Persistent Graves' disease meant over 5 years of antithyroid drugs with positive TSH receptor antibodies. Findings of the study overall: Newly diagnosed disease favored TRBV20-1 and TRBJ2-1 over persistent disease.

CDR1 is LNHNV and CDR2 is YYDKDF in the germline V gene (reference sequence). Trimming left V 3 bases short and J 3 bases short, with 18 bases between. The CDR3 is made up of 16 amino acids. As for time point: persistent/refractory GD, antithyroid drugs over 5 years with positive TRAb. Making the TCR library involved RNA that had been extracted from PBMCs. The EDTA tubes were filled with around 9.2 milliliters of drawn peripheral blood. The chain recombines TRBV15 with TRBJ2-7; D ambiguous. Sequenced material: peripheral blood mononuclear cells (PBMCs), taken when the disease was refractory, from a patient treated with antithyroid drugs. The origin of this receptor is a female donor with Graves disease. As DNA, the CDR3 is TGTGCCACCAGCAGTGACGACACAAGCCGTTTCTACGAGCAGTACTTC. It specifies CATSSDDTSRFYEQYF.